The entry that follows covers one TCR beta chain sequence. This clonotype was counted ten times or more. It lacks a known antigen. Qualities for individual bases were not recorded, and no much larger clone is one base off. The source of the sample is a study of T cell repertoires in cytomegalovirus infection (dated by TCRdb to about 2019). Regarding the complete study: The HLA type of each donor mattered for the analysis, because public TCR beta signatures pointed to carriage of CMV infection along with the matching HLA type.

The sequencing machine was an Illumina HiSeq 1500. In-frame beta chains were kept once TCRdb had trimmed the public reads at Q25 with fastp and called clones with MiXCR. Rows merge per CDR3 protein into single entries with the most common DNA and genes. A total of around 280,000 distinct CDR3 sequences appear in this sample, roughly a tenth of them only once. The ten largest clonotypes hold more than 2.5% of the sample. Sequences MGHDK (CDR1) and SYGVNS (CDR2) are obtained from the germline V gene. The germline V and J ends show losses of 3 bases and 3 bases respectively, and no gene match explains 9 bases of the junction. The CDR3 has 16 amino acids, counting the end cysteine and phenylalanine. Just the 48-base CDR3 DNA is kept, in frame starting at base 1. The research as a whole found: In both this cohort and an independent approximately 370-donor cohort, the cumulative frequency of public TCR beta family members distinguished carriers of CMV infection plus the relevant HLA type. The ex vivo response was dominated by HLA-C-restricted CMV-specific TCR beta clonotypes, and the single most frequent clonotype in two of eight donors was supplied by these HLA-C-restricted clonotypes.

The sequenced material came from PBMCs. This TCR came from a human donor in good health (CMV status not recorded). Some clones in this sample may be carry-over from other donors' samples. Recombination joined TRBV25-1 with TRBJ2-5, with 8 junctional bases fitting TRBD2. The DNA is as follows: TGTGCCAGCAGTGATCAATCGCGGGGGGTTAAAGAGACCCAGTACTTC. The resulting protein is CASSDQSRGVKETQYF. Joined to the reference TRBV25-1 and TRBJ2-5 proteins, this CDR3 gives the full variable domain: EADIYQTPRYLVIGTGKKITLECSQTMGHDKMYWYQQDPGMELHLIHYSYGVNSTEKGDLSSESTVSRIRTEHFPLTLESARPSHTSQYLCASSDQSRGVKETQYFGPGTRLLVL.